This T cell receptor (beta chain) emerged from a study of shared clonotypes between healthy human individuals. Study findings and constraints: The small donor group covered limited genetic and exposure diversity.

Original analysis: Without quality scores, immunoSEQ junctional reads could not be filtered like full-length reads. Method: immunoSEQ multiplex PCR; TCRdb's copy keeps in-frame clones and lacks some. The DNA was the basis for D and trimming; V, J and clone size are from that table. The sample comprises around 700,000 clones, 72% of which are singletons, and around 1.8% rests with the top ten. About this clone: The antigen is unknown.

V lost 4 bases, J lost 4 bases, and 15 bases lay in between. Germline V gene sequence: CDR1 SGDLS, CDR2 YYNGEE. The CDR3 loop spans 15 amino acids. The chain carries TRBV9 and TRBJ2-1; a weak D match, TRBD2 (6 bases). The receptor was derived from a woman in her 30s in good health. The specimen was memory CD4+ T cells sorted from blood. Regarding subset: CD45RA-negative fraction. CDR3 nucleotides: TGTGCCAGCAGCTCCGGGGGTTCCGCGTACAATGAGCAGTTCTTC. Translated, it gives CASSSGGSAYNEQFF.